A selection of T cell receptor beta chains follows, all from one sample in a study of T cell responses to AZD1222 COVID-19 vaccine. Measured with immunoSEQ multiplex PCR; TCRdb has only the in-frame clones, and not every one. The profile shows 130,000 to 150,000 clones, approximately 90% of them singletons. The source material was peripheral blood, sampled on day 0 of AZD1222 vaccination. The source of these receptors is an adult in good health. The CDR3 runs from the conserved cysteine through the conserved F or W. The D gene is left open where the match is weak. The size field is filled for only some rows; it gives once, few, many or a size class.

>TRBJ2-5|NA|TRBV18|NA
CASSPLRETQYF
TGTGCCAGCTCACCCCTCCGGGAGACCCAGTACTTC
>TRBJ2-1|NA|TRBV5-1|NA
CASSIRTGRVSYNEQFF
TGCGCCAGCAGCATAAGGACAGGGAGGGTATCCTACAATGAGCAGTTCTTC
>TRBJ2-7|NA|TRBV18|NA
CASSGRNRGEQYF
TGTGCCAGCTCAGGGAGGAATCGGGGCGAGCAGTACTTC
>TRBJ1-5|NA|TRBV19|TRBD1
CASSQGAHQPQHF
TGTGCCAGTAGTCAGGGGGCTCATCAGCCCCAGCATTTT
>TRBJ1-2|NA|TRBV5-1|TRBD1
CASSLGTGEAGYTF
TGCGCCAGCAGCTTGGGAACAGGGGAGGCTGGCTACACCTTC
>TRBJ2-3|NA|TRBV12-3/TRBV12-4|TRBD2
CASRLGGSDTQYF
TGTGCCAGCCGCCTCGGGGGGTCAGATACGCAGTATTTT
>TRBJ1-1|once|TRBV21-1|NA
CAQPSPSEAFF
TGTGCCCAGCCCTCTCCCTCTGAAGCTTTCTTT
>TRBJ1-4|NA|TRBV28|NA
CASSQRYIVEKLFF
TGTGCCAGCAGTCAACGTTATATTGTTGAAAAACTGTTTTTT
>TRBJ1-1|NA|TRBV25-1|TRBD1
CASSRTGSMNTEAFF
TGTGCCAGCAGTCGGACAGGGTCGATGAACACTGAAGCTTTCTTT
>TRBJ1-1|NA|TRBV25-1|NA
CASSPRGDGWAFF
TGTGCCAGCAGTCCCCGAGGCGATGGGTGGGCTTTCTTT
>TRBJ2-3|NA|TRBV19|TRBD2
CASGEGTSGPRTDTQYF
TGTGCCAGTGGCGAAGGGACTAGCGGGCCCCGCACAGATACGCAGTATTTT
>TRBJ1-6|NA|TRBV28|TRBD1
CASSLEGTDNSPLHF
TGTGCCAGCAGTTTGGAGGGGACAGATAATTCACCCCTCCACTTT
>TRBJ2-7|NA|TRBV4-2|TRBD1
CASSQRGGASEQYF
TGTGCCAGCAGCCAAAGAGGGGGCGCATCCGAGCAGTACTTC
>TRBJ2-7|NA|TRBV14|NA
CASSPIPREQYF
TGTGCCAGCAGCCCCATCCCCCGCGAGCAGTACTTC
>TRBJ2-4|NA|TRBV6-1|NA
CASSERQGLAKNIQYF
TGTGCCAGCAGTGAAAGGCAGGGATTAGCCAAAAACATTCAGTACTTC
>TRBJ1-1|NA|TRBV27|NA
CASSPRGGIVAEAFF
TGTGCCAGCAGTCCGCGCGGGGGGATCGTCGCTGAAGCTTTCTTT
>TRBJ2-3|NA|TRBV5-1|NA
CASSHKGPSTDTQYF
TGCGCCAGCAGCCACAAGGGACCTAGCACAGATACGCAGTATTTT
>TRBJ2-7|once|TRBV6-6|TRBD1
CASRLTGGTNYEQYF
TGTGCCAGCAGGCTTACAGGGGGAACGAACTACGAGCAGTACTTC
>TRBJ1-4|NA|TRBV28|TRBD1
CATMDRGEKLFF
TGTGCCACAATGGACAGGGGAGAAAAACTGTTTTTT
>TRBJ2-2|NA|TRBV11-1|NA
CASSRESGLTTGELFF
TGTGCCAGCAGTCGGGAAAGTGGGCTTACCACCGGGGAGCTGTTTTTT
>TRBJ1-2|NA|TRBV14|NA
CASSQGSTYNYGYTF
TGTGCCAGCAGCCAAGGAAGCACCTATAACTATGGCTACACCTTC
>TRBJ1-1|NA|TRBV7-2|TRBD1
CASSLERQGTEAFF
TGTGCCAGCAGCTTAGAGCGACAGGGGACTGAAGCTTTCTTT
>TRBJ2-7|NA|TRBV14|TRBD2
CASSQAVTTSGYPYEQYF
TGTGCCAGCAGCCAGGCTGTTACCACTAGCGGATATCCCTACGAGCAGTACTTC
>TRBJ2-3|NA|TRBV7-3|NA
CASSFSEASTDTQYF
TGTGCCAGCAGCTTCTCTGAAGCTAGCACAGATACGCAGTATTTT
>TRBJ2-5|NA|TRBV11-1|NA
CASSRTNAGETQYF
TGTGCCAGCAGCAGGACTAACGCCGGAGAGACCCAGTACTTC
>TRBJ2-2|NA|TRBV2|NA
CASKITGPGELFF
TGTGCCAGCAAGATAACAGGGCCCGGGGAGCTGTTTTTT
>TRBJ2-7|NA|TRBV14|NA
CASSQAGGWNEQYF
TGTGCCAGCAGCCAAGCTGGGGGCTGGAACGAGCAGTACTTC
>TRBJ1-2|few|TRBV2|TRBD1
CASSFTGGYGYTF
TGTGCCAGCAGTTTTACAGGGGGTTATGGCTACACCTTC
>TRBJ2-5|NA|TRBV2|NA
CASRAPGRETQYF
TGTGCCAGCAGGGCCCCAGGGAGAGAGACCCAGTACTTC
>TRBJ1-1|once|TRBV7-9|NA
CASSLLEPGAEAFF
TGTGCCAGCAGCTTATTAGAACCAGGAGCAGAAGCTTTCTTT
>TRBJ1-1|NA|TRBV12-3/TRBV12-4|NA
CASSLHWTVEAFF
TGTGCCAGCAGTCTACATTGGACGGTTGAAGCTTTCTTT
>TRBJ1-3|NA|TRBV2|NA
CASGGANSGNTIYF
TGTGCCAGCGGCGGGGCTAACTCTGGAAACACCATATATTTT
>TRBJ1-2|NA|TRBV5-1|TRBD1
CASSLNRPGGYYGYTF
TGCGCCAGCAGCTTGAATCGGCCAGGGGGCTACTATGGCTACACCTTC
>TRBJ1-1|once|TRBV7-9|NA
CASSLEAGLNTEAFF
TGTGCCAGCAGCTTAGAAGCCGGGCTGAACACTGAAGCTTTCTTT
>TRBJ2-3|NA|TRBV7-3|NA
CASSLDVSTDTQYF
TGTGCCAGCAGCTTAGACGTGAGCACAGATACGCAGTATTTT
>TRBJ1-1|NA|TRBV5-1|NA
CASTVGANTEAFF
TGCGCCAGCACTGTCGGGGCGAACACTGAAGCTTTCTTT
>TRBJ1-5|NA|TRBV18|NA
CASSPGGNQPQHF
TGTGCCAGCTCACCAGGGGGGAATCAGCCCCAGCATTTT